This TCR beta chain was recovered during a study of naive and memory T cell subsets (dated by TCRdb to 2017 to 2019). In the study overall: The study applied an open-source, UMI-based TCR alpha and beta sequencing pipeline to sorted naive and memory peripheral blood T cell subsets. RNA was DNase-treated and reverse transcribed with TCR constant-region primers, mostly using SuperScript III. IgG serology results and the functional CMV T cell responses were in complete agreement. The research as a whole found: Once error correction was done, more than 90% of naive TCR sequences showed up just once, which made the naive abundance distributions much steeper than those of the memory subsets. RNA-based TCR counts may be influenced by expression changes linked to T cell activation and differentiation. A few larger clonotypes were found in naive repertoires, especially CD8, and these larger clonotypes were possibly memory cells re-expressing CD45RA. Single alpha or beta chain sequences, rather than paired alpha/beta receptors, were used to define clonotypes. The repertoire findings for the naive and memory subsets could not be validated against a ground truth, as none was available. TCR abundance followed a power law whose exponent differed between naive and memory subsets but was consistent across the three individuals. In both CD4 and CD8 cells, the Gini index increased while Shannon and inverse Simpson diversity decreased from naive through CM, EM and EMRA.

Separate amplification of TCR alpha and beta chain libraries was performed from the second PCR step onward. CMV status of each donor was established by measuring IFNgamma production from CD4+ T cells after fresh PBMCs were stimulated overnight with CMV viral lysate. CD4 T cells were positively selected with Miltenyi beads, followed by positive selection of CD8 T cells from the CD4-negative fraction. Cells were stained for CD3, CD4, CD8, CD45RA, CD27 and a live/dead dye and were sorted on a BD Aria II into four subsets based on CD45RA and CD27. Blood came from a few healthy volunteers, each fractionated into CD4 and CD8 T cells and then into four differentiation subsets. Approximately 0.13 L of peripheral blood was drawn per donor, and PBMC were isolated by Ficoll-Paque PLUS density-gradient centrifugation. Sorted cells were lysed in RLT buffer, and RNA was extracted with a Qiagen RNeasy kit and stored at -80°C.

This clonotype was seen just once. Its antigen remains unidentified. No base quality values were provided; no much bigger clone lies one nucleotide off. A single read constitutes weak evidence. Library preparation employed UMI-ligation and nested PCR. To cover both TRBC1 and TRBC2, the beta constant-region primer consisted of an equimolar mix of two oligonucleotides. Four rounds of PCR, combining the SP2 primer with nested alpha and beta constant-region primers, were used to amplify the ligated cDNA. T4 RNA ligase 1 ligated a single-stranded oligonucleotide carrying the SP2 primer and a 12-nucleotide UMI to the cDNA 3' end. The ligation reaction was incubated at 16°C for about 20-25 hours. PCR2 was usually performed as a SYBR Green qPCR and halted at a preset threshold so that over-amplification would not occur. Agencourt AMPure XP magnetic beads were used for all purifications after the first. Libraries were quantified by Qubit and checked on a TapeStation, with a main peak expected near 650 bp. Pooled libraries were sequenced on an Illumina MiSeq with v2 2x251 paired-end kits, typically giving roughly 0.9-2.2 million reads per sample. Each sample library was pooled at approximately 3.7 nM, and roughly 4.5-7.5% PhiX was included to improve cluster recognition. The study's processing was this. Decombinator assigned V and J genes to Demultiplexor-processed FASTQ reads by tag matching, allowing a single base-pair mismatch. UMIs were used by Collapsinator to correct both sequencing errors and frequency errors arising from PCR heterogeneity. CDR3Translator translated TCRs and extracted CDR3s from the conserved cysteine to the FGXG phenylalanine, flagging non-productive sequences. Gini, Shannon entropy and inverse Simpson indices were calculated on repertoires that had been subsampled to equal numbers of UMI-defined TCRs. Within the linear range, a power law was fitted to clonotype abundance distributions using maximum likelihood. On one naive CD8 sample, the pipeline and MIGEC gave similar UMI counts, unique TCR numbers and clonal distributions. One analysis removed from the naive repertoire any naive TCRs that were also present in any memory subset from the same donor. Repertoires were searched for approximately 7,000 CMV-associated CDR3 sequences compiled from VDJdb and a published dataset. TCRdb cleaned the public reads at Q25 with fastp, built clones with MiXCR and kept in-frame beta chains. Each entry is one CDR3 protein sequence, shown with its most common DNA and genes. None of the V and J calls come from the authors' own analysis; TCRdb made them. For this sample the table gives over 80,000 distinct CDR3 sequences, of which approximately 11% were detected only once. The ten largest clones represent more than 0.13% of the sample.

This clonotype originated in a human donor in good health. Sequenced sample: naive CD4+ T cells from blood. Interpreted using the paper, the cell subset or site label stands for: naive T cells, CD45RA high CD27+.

The CDR3 region: CASSDGGTGFTEAFF. The base sequence is TGTGCCAGCAGTGATGGGGGGACGGGCTTCACTGAAGCTTTCTTT. The chain couples TRBV2 to TRBJ1-1; TRBD1 is possibly the D segment (5 matching bases). From the cysteine up to the phenylalanine, the CDR3 has a length of 15 residues. Kept here is only the CDR3 DNA, which spans 45 bases and is read in frame from base 1. CDR1 and CDR2, looked up from the germline V gene, are SNHLY and FYNNEI. Trimming removed 3 bases from V and 4 bases from J, leaving 15 bases between the germline ends.